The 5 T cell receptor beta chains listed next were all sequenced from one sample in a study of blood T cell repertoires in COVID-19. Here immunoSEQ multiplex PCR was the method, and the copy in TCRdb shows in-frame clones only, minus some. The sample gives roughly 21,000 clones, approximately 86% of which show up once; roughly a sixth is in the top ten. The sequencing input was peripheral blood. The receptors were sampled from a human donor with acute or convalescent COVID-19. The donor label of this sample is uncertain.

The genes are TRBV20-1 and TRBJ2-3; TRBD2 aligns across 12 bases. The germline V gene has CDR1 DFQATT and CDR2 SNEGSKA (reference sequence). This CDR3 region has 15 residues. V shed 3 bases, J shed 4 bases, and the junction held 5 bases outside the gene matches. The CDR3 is CSASSLAGGADTQYF. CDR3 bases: TGCAGTGCTAGTTCCCTAGCGGGGGGGGCAGATACGCAGTATTTT.

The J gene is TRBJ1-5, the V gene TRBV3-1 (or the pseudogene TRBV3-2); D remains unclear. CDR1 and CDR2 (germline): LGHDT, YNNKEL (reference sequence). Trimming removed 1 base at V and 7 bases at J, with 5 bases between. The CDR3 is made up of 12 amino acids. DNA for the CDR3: TGTGCCAGCAGCCAAGGGGAGCAGCCCCAGCATTTT. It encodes CASSQGEQPQHF.

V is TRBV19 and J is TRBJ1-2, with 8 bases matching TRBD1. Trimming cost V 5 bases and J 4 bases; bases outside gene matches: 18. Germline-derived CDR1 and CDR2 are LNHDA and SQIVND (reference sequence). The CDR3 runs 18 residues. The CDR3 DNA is TGTGCCAGTAGTGCTAAGGGGCGGGGGACAGGTGCCTCCTATGGCTACACCTTC. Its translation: CASSAKGRGTGASYGYTF. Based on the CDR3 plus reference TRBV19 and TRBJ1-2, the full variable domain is DGGITQSPKYLFRKEGQNVTLSCEQNLNHDAMYWYRQDPGQGLRLIYYSQIVNDFQKGDIAEGYSVSREKKESFPLTVTSAQKNPTAFYLCASSAKGRGTGASYGYTFGSGTRLTVV.

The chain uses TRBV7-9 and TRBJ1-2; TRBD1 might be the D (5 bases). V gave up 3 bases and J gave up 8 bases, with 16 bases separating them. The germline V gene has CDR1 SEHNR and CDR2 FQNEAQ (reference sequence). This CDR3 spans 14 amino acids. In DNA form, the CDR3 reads TGTGCCAGCAGCTTGGGGCTGGGCCTGGAGGGCTACACCTTC. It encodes CASSLGLGLEGYTF.

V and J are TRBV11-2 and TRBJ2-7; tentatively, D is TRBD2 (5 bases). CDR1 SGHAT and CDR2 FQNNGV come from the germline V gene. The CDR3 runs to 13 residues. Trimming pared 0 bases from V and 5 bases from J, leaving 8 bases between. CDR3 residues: CASSLDRRNEQYF. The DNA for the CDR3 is TGTGCCAGCAGCTTAGATCGGAGGAACGAGCAGTACTTC.